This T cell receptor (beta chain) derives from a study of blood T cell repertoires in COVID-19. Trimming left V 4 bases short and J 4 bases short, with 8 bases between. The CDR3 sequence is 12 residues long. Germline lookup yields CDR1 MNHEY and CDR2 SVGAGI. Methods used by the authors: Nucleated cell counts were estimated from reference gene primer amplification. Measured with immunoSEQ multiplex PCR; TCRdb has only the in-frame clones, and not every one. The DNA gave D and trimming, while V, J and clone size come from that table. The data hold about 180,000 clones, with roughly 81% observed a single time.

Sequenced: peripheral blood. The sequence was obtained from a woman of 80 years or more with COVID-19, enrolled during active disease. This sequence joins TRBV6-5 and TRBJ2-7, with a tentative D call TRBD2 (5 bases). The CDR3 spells CASSLSGYEQYF. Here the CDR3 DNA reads TGTGCCAGCAGTTTGAGCGGATACGAGCAGTACTTC.